This TCR beta chain was captured by sequencing in a study of esophageal squamous cell carcinoma under preoperative chemotherapy. Study-level information: Samples included peripheral blood T cells as well as tumor-infiltrating lymphocytes.

Trimming pared 5 bases from V and 0 bases from J, leaving 12 bases between. The CDR3 spans 15 residues. Germline CDR1 reads SEHNR; CDR2 reads FQNEAQ (reference sequence). Time point described: before preoperative PTX-NDP chemotherapy. General observations from the study: Chemotherapy was followed by significantly higher TCR diversity in peripheral T cells only, not tumor-infiltrating lymphocytes.

This clonotype has just a few counts. Its target is not known. TCRdb itself ran the PCR reads through MiXCR, one entry per CDR3 protein. Of about 15,000 distinct CDR3 sequences in the sample, 40% to 55% were seen once. The material was obtained from a patient given preoperative chemotherapy. The source is a human donor with esophageal squamous cell carcinoma. The donor label of this sample is uncertain. The chain recombines TRBV7-9 with TRBJ2-3, with a weak D call TRBD2 (6 bases). The CDR3 DNA sequence: TGTGCCAGCAGCCCGCCGGGAGAAAGCACAGATACGCAGTATTTT. Its translation: CASSPPGESTDTQYF.